This T cell receptor beta chain comes out of a study of blood T cell repertoires in COVID-19. The CDR3 covers 14 residues. Germline V gives CDR1 SGHRS, CDR2 YFSETQ. V lost 4 bases, J lost 5 bases, and 5 bases stayed unmatched. Using immunoSEQ multiplex PCR, the repertoire was profiled, and TCRdb retains in-frame clones only, with some absent. Counted here are 140,000 to 150,000 clones, about nine tenths occurring once; the ten biggest clones make up about 10%. The source material was PBMCs or T cells enriched from blood (not recorded which). This chain joins TRBV5-1 and TRBJ2-2; 7 bases are a match to TRBD1. The receptor comes from a man in his 60s who had recovered from COVID-19. This CDR3 reads CASSTGTATGELFF. The CDR3 DNA is TGCGCCAGCAGCACCGGGACAGCTACCGGGGAGCTGTTTTTT.